These 6 T cell receptor beta chains originate from one sample sequenced in a study of OX40 agonist ivuxolimab in advanced cancers. Produced via immunoSEQ multiplex PCR; TCRdb's table is partial and in-frame only. The sample records tens of thousands of clones, around four fifths being singletons. The sample was CD4+ or CD8+ T cells sorted from blood, taken in a trial of the OX40 agonist ivuxolimab. Every receptor here comes from an adult with an advanced solid tumor such as melanoma, head and neck, liver or kidney cancer.

The chain uses TRBV7-6 and TRBJ1-2, with 9 bases lining up with TRBD1. V gave up 4 bases and J gave up 7 bases; unmatched junction bases: 13. Germline V gene lookup returns CDR1 SGHVS and CDR2 FNYEAQ. CDR3 size: 16 residues. The CDR3 is CASSSKPGQGETGYTF. The CDR3 DNA is TGTGCCAGCAGCTCGAAGCCGGGACAGGGTGAGACTGGCTACACCTTC. Combining the CDR3 with reference TRBV7-6 and TRBJ1-2 gives the whole variable domain GAGVSQSPRYKVTKRGQDVALRCDPISGHVSLYWYRQALGQGPEFLTYFNYEAQQDKSGLPNDRFSAERPEGSISTLTIQRTEQRDSAMYRCASSSKPGQGETGYTFGSGTRLTVV.

This chain joins TRBV7-9 and TRBJ1-5; TRBD1 is a possible D gene (6 bases). The germline V gene has CDR1 SEHNR and CDR2 FQNEAQ (reference sequence). This CDR3 contains 15 residues. Trimming took off 3 bases at V and 5 bases at J, with 14 bases between the two ends. CDR3 sequence (DNA): TGTGCCAGCAGCTTGGCCCTCGGGGGGCATCAGCCCCAGCATTTT. Its translation is CASSLALGGHQPQHF.

This clone was seen only once. The J gene is TRBJ2-3, the V gene TRBV5-4, with 8 bases identical to TRBD2. The CDR3 length is 17 residues. V gave up 3 bases and J gave up 2 bases; unmatched junction bases: 11. The V gene's germline CDR1 is SGHNT and CDR2 YYREEE (reference sequence). CDR3: CASSSDSGTQPTDTQYF. In DNA form, the CDR3 reads TGTGCCAGCAGCTCGGATAGCGGGACCCAACCCACAGATACGCAGTATTTT.

The chain links TRBV9 to TRBJ1-3; 10 nucleotides align to TRBD1. The CDR3 has 16 residues. V lost 1 base, J lost 8 bases, and 9 bases stayed unmatched. CDR1 SGDLS and CDR2 YYNGEE come from the germline V gene. The CDR3 loop is CASSVRQGAREDTIYF. In DNA form, the CDR3 reads TGTGCCAGCAGCGTAAGACAGGGGGCCCGTGAGGACACCATATATTTT. Together with reference TRBV9 and TRBJ1-3, the CDR3 gives the full variable domain: DSGVTQTPKHLITATGQRVTLRCSPRSGDLSVYWYQQSLDQGLQFLIQYYNGEERAKGNILERFSAQQFPDLHSELNLSSLELGDSALYFCASSVRQGAREDTIYFGEGSWLTVV.

The chain carries TRBV27 and TRBJ1-1, with D possibly being TRBD1 (6 bases). There are 14 residues in the CDR3. V was trimmed by 5 bases and J by 3 bases, leaving 13 bases between them. Germline-derived CDR1 and CDR2 are MNHEY and SMNVEV (reference sequence). Written as DNA, the CDR3 is TGTGCCAGCAGTCAATCCGCAGGGGACACTGAAGCTTTCTTT. Protein sequence: CASSQSAGDTEAFF.

The V and J genes are TRBV9 and TRBJ2-3; D is undetermined. CDR1 and CDR2 from the germline V gene are SGDLS and YYNGEE. CDR3 size: 13 residues. The V gene lost 3 bases and the J gene lost 3 bases, with 8 bases spanning the gap. The CDR3 coding sequence is TGTGCCAGCAGCGAGGCCCCTACAGATACGCAGTATTTT. Amino acid sequence: CASSEAPTDTQYF. Complete variable domain (other parts from reference TRBV9 and TRBJ2-3): DSGVTQTPKHLITATGQRVTLRCSPRSGDLSVYWYQQSLDQGLQFLIQYYNGEERAKGNILERFSAQQFPDLHSELNLSSLELGDSALYFCASSEAPTDTQYFGPGTRLTVL.